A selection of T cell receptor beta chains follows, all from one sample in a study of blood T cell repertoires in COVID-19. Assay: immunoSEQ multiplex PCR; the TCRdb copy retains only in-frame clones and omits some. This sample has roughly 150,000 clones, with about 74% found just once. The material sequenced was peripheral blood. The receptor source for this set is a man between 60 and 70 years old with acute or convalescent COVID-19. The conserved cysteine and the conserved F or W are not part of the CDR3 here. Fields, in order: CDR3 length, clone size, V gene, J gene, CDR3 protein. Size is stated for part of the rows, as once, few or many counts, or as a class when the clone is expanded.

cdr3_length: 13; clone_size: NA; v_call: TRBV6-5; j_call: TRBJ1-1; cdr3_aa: ASSHHTRFNTEAF
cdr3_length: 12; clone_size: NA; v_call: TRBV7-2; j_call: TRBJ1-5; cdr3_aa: ASSSGQGHQPQH
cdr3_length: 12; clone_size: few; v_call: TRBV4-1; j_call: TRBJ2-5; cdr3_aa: ASSQVLTQETQY
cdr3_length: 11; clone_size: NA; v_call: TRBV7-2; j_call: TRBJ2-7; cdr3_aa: ASSSRQVGEQY
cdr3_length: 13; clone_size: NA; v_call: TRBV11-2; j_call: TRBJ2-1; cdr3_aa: ASSFLRGGYNEQF
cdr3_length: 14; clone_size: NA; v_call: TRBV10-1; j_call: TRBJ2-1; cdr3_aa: ASSASTSGGNNEQF
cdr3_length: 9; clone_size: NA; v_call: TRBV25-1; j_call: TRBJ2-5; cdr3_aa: ASSAGETQY
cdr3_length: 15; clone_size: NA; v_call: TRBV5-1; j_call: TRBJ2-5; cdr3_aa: ASSLAGLTRLSETQY
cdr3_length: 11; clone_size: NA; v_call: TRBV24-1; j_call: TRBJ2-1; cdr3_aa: ATSDVLGNEQF
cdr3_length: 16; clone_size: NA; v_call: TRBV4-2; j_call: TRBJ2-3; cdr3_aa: ASSQDMASGGVGYTQY
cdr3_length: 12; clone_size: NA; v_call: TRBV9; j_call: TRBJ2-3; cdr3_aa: ASSVGGRADTQY
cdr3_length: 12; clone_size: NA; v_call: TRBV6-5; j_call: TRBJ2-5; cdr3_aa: ASRRLAGGETQY
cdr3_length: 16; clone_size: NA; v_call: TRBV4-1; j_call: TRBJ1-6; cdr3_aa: ASSQDPERNSYNSPLH
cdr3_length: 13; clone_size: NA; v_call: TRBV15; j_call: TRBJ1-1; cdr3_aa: ATSSYRVGVTEAF
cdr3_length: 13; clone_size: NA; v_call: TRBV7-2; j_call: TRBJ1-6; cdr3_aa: ASSSPTVYNSPLH
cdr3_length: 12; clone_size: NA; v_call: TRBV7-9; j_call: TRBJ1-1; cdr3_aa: ASSPVGGNTEAF
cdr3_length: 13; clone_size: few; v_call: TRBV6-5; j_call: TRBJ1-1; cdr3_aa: ASSFGGGSKTEAF
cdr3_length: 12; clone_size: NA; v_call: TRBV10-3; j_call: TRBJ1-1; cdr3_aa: AGLTGGRNTEAF
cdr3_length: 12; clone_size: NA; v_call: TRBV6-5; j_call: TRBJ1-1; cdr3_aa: ASSSLTANTEAF
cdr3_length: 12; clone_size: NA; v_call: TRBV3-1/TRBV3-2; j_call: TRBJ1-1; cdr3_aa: ASRPGPGGGEAF
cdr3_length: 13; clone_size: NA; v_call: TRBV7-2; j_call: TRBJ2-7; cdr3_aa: ASSLDSGRTYEQY
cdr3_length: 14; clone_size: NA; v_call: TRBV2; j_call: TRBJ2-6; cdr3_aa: ASSVSRESGANVLT
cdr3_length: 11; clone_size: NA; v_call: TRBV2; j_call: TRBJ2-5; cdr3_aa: ASRTSGGETQY
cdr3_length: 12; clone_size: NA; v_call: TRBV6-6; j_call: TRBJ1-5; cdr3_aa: ASSYPGDNQPQH
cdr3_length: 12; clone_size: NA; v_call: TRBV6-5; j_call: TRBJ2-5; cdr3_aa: ASRTGGQGETQY
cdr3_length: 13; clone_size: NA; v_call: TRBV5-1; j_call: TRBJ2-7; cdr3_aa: ASSLESGGDYEQY
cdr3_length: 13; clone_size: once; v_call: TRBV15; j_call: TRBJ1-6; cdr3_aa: ATSRATGYGSPLH
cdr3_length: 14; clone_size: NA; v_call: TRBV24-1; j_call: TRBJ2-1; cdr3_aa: ATSDWDSSSYNEQF
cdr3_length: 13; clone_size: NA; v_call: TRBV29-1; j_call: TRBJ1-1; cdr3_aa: SVAGTGGVLKAAF
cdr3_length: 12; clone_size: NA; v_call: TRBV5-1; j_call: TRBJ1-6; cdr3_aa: ASSLWGTDSPLH
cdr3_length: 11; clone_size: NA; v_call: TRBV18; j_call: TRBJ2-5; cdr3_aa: ASSPPQQETQY
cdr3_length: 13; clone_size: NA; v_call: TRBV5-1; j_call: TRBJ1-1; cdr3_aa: ASRGRGPRNTEAF
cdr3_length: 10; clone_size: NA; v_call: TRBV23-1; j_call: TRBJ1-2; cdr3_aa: ASSHRGHGYT
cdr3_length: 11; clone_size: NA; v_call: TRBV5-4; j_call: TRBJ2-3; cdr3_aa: ASSLASSDTQY
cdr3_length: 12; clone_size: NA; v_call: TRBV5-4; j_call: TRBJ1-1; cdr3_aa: ASSFGQGSTEAF
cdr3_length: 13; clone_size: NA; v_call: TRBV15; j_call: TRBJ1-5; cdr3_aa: ATSSTGGVNQPQH
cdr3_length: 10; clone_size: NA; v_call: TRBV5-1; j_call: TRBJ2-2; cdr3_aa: ASSYSGGELF
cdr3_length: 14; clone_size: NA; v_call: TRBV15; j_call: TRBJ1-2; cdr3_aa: ATSALGGQGTYGYT
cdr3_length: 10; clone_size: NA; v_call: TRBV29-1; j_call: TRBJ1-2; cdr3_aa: STGTDYYGYT
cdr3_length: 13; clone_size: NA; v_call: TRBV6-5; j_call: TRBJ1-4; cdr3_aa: ASSPGGREREKLF
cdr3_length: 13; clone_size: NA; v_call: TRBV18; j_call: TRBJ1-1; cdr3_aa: ASSPPAWEGTEAF